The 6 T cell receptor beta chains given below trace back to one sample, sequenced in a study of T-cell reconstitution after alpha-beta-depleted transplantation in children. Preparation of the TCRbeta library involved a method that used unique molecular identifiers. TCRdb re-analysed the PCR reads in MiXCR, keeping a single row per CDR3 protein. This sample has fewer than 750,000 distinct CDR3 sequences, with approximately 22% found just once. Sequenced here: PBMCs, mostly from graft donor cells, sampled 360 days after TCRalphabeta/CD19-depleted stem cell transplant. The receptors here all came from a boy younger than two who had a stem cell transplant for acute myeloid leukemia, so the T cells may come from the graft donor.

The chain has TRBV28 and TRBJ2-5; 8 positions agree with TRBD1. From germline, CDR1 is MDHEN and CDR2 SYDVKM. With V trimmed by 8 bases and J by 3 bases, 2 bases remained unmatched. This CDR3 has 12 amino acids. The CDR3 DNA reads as TGTGCCAGCGAGACAGGGGAAGAGACCCAGTACTTC. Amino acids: CASETGEETQYF.

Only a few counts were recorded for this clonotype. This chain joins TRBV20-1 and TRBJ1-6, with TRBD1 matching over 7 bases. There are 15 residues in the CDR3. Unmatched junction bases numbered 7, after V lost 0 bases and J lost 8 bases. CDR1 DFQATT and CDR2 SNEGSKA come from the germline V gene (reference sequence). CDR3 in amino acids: CSARDQRQGDSPLHF. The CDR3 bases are TGCAGTGCTAGAGACCAACGACAGGGCGATTCACCCCTCCACTTT.

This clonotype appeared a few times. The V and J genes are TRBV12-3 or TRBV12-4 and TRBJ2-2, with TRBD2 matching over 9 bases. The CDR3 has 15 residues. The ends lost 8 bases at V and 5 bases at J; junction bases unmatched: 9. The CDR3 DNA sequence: TGTGCCAGCTACCCCGGACTAGCGAGGACCGGGGAGCTGTTTTTT. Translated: CASYPGLARTGELFF.

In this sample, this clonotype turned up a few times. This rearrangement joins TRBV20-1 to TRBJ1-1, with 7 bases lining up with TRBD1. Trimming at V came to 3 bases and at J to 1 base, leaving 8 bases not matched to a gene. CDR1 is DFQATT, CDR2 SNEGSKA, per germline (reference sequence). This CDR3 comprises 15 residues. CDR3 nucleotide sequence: TGCAGTGCTAGCCGGGACAGAAGGGAGAACACTGAAGCTTTCTTT. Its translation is CSASRDRRENTEAFF.

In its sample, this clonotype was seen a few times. The CDR3 DNA is TGCAGTGCCCGCCGACTAGCGGGCGCTAGCACAGATACGCAGTATTTT. It codes for CSARRLAGASTDTQYF. The chain employs TRBV20-1 and TRBJ2-3; 10 positions agree with TRBD2. The CDR3 extends over 16 amino acids. The ends lost 6 bases at V and 0 bases at J; junction bases unmatched: 9. Germline V lookup: CDR1 DFQATT, CDR2 SNEGSKA (reference sequence).

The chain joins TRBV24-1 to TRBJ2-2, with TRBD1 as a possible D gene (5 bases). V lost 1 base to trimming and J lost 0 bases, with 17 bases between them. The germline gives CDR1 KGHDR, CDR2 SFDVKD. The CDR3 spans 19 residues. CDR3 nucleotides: TGTGCCACCAGTGATTTTCAGGGCTTGCAGTCCGCGAACACCGGGGAGCTGTTTTTT. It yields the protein CATSDFQGLQSANTGELFF.